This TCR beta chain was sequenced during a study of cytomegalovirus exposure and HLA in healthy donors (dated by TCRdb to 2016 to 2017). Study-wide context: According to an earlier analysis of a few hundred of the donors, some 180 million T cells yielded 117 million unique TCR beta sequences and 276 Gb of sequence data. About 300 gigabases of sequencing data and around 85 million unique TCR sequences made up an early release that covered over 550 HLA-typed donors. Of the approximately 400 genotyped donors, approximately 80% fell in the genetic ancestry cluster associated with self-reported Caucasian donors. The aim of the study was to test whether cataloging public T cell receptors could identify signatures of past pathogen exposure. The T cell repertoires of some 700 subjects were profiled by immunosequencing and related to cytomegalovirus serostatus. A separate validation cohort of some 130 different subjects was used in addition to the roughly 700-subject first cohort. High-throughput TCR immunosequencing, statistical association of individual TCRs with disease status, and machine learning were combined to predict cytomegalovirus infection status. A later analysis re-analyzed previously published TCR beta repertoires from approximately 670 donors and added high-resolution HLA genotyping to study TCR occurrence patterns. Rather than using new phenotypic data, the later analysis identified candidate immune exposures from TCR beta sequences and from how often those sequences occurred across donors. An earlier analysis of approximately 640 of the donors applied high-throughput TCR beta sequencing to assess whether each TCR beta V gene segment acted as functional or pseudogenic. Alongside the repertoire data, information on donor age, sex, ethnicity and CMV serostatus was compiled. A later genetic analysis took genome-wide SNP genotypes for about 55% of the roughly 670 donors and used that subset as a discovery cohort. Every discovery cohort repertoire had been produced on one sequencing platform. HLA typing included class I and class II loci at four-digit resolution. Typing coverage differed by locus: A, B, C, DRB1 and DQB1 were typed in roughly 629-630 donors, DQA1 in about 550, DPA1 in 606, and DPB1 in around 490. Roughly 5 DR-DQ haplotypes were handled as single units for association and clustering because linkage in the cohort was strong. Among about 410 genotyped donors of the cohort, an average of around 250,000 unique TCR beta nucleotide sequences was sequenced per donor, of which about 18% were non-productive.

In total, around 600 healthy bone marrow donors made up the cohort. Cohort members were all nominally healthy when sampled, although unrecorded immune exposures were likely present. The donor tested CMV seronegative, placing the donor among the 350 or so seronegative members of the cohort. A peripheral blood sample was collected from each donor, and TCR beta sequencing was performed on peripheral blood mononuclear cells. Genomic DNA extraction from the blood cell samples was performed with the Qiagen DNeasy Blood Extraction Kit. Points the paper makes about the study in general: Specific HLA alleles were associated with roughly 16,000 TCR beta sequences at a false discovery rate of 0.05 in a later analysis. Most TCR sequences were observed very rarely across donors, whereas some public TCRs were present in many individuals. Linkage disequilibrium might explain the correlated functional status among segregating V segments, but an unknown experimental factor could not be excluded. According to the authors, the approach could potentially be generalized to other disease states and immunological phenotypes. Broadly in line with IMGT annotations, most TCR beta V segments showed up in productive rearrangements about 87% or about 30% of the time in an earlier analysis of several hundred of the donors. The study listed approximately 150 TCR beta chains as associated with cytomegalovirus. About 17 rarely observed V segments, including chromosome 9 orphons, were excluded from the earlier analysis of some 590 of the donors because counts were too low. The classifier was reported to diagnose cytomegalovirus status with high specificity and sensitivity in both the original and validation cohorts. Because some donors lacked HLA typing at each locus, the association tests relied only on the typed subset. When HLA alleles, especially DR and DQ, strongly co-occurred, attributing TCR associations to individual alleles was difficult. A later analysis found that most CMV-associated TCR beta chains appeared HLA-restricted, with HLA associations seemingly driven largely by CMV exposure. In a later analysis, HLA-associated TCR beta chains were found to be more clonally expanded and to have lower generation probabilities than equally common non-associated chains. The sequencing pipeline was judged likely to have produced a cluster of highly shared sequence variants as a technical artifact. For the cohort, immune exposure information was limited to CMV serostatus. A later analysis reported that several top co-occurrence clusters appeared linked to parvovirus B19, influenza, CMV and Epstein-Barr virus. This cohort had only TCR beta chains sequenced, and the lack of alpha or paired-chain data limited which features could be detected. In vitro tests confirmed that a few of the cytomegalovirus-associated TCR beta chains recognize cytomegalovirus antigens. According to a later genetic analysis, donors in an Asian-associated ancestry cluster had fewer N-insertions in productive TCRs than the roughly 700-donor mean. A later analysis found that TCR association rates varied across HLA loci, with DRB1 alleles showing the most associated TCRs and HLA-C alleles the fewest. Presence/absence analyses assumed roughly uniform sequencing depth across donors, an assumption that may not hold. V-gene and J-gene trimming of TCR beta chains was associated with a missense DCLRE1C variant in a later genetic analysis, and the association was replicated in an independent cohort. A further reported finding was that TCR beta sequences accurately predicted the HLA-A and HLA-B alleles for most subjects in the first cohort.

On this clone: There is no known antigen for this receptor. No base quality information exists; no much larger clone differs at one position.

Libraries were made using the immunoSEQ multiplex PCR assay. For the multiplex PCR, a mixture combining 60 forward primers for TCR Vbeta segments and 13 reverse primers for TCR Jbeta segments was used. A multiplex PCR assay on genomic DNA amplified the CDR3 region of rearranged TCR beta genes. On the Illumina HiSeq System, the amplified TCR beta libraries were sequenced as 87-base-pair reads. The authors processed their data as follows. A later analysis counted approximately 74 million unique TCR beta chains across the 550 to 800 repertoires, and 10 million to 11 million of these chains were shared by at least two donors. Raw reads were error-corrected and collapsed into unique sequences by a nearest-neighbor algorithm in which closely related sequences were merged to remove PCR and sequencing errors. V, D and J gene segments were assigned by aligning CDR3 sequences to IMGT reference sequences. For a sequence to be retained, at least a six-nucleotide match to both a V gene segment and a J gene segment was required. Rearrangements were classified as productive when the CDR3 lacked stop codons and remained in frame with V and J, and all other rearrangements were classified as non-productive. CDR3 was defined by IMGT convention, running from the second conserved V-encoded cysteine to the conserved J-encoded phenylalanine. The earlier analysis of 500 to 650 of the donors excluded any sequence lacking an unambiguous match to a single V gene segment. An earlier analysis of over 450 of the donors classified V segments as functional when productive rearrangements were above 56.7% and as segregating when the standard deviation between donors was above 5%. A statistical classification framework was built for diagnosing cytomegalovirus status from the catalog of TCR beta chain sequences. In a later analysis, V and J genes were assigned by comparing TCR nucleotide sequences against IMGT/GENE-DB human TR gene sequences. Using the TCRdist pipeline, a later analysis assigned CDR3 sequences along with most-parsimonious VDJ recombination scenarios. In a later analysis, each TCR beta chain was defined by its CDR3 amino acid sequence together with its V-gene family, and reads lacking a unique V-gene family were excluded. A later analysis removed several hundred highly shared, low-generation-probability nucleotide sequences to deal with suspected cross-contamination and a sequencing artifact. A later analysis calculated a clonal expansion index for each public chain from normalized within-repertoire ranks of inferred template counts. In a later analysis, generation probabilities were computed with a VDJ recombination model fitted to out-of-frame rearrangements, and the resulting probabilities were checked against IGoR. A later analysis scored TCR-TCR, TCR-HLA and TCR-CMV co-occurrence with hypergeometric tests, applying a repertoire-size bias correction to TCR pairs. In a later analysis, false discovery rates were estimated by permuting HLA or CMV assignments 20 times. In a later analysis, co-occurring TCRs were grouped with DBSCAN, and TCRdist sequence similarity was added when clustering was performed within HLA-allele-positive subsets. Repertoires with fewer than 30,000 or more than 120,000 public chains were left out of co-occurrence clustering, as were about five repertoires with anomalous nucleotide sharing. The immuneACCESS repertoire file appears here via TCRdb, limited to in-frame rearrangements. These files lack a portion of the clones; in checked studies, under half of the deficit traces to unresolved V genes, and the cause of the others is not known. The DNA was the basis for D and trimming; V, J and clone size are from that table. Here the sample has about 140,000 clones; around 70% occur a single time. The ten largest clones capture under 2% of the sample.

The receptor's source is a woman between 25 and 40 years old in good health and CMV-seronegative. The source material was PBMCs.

The nucleotides are TGTGCCAGCAGCGGACAGGGTAATTCACCCCTCCACTTT. The resulting protein is CASSGQGNSPLHF. The chain links TRBV6-1 with TRBJ1-6, with TRBD1 identical over 8 junction bases. Taken from the germline V gene, the CDR1 and CDR2 loops are MNHNS and SASEGT. At the junction V is shortened by 6 bases and J by 6 bases; bases outside the gene matches: 1. The CDR3, cysteine through phenylalanine, is 13 amino acids long. Here the CDR3 DNA is all that survives: 39 bases in frame from base 1.